This T cell receptor beta chain appears in the sequencing data of a study of shared clonotypes between healthy human individuals. Positive CCR7 selection of CD45RO-negative cells yielded the naive CD8 cells, and terminally differentiated effector memory CD45RA+ cells were excluded. The germline V gene has CDR1 SGHRS and CDR2 YFSETQ. After removal of 0 bases from V and 8 bases from J, the junction contained 6 bases not matched to a gene. This CDR3 comprises 15 residues. Original processing notes: Filtering differed for immunoSEQ, which gave only junction sequences without quality scores. TCRdb's table, derived via immunoSEQ multiplex PCR, lists solely in-frame clones and lacks some. The DNA was the basis for D and trimming; V, J and clone size are from that table. The table includes about 580,000 clones, roughly 98% detected once. As regards this clone: Antigen specificity is unknown.

Study-wide results and caveats: Rarefaction showed sorted-subset sequencing was incomplete despite large depth.

This clonotype was obtained from a man aged 25 to 45 in good health. The rearrangement uses TRBV5-1 and TRBJ2-1; 9 bases are shared with TRBD1. The material sequenced was naive CD8+ T cells sorted from blood. The CDR3 loop is CASSLGDRVWDEQFF. As DNA, the CDR3 is TGCGCCAGCAGCTTGGGGGACAGGGTTTGGGATGAGCAGTTCTTC. Combining the CDR3 with reference TRBV5-1 and TRBJ2-1 gives the whole variable domain KAGVTQTPRYLIKTRGQQVTLSCSPISGHRSVSWYQQTPGQGLQFLFEYFSETQRNKGNFPGRFSGRQFSNSRSEMNVSTLELGDSALYLCASSLGDRVWDEQFFGPGTRLTVL.